This TCR beta chain was captured in a study of technical replicates of blood from a few donors. Germline CDR1 is LNHDA and CDR2 is SQIVND (reference sequence). V was pared by 6 bases and J by 0 bases, with 9 bases between. The CDR3 spans 13 residues. Sequencing used immunoSEQ multiplex PCR; TCRdb keeps in-frame clones, though not all of them. This table has around 80,000 clones, more than 95% appearing once. This clone was observed once. Sequencing input: T cells isolated from PBMCs. V gene TRBV19 combines with J gene TRBJ2-7, with D possibly being TRBD2 (6 bases). The clonotype originates from a human donor in good health. The CDR3 coding sequence is TGTGCCAGTAGCCCCGGGAGCTCCTACGAGCAGTACTTC. Its protein is CASSPGSSYEQYF.